The sequence of this T cell receptor (beta chain) was determined in a study of human T cells and chemical hapten exposure. Stated time point: patch test 1, 2 weeks after DPC sensitization. Treatment: therapeutic diphenylcyclopropenone sensitization with weekly scalp DPC. Unfractionated whole blood yielded total RNA. In TCRdb, the RACE reads were re-called with MiXCR into one record per CDR3 protein. This table holds 95,000 to 150,000 distinct CDR3 sequences, about 13% found once. CDR3 length: 15 amino acids. The sequence derives from a man in his late teens or twenties with alopecia areata. Some clones in this sample may be carry-over from other donors' samples. Specimen: whole blood, collected in connection with sensitization to the hapten diphenylcyclopropenone (DPC). The rearrangement uses TRBV3-2 and TRBJ2-1; the DNA was not compared with TRBD2, the D call given in the table. TRBV3-2 is noted as a pseudogene. CDR3 bases: TGTGCCAGCAGCCAACCTTCCGGGACTCGCTATGAGCAGTTCTTC. Protein product: CASSQPSGTRYEQFF.